The 4 T cell receptor beta chains below were found in one sample sequenced in a study of regulatory T cells in long-lasting Graves disease. In building TCR beta libraries, iRepertoire HTBI primers were used together with Arm-PCR of CDR3 regions. Each CDR3 protein is one row after TCRdb ran MiXCR on the multiplex PCR reads. The table records around 240,000 distinct CDR3 sequences, around a sixth of them present only once. Described time point: newly diagnosed GD, antithyroid drugs for less than 3 months. Following extraction of RNA from PBMCs, that RNA was used to make the TCR library. In addition, the sample was reused for a study of T cells in Graves' hyperthyroidism and ophthalmopathy.

The sample in question was peripheral blood mononuclear cells (PBMCs), obtained at new diagnosis, from a patient treated with antithyroid drugs. The receptors here all came from a woman in her thirties with Graves disease.

The chain links TRBV18 to TRBJ1-2; D may be TRBD1 (5 bases). The V end was cut by 3 bases, the J end by 2 bases, with 19 bases between. Per germline, CDR1 KGHSH and CDR2 LQKENI. The CDR3 loop spans 17 amino acids. The CDR3 loop is CASSPINQGSDNYGYTF. The CDR3 DNA is TGTGCCAGCTCACCTATTAACCAGGGCTCCGACAACTATGGCTACACCTTC.

This clonotype was detected ten times or more. This rearrangement joins TRBV5-1 to TRBJ2-3; D may be TRBD1 (6 bases). CDR3 size: 13 residues. Germline CDR1 SGHRS, CDR2 YFSETQ. V was shortened by 5 bases and J by 3 bases, with 10 bases between the two germline ends. The CDR3 nucleotides read TGCGCCAGCAGTACCGGACAGACAGATACGCAGTATTTT. Its protein product is CASSTGQTDTQYF. Full variable domain (rest looked up from reference TRBV5-1 and TRBJ2-3): KAGVTQTPRYLIKTRGQQVTLSCSPISGHRSVSWYQQTPGQGLQFLFEYFSETQRNKGNFPGRFSGRQFSNSRSEMNVSTLELGDSALYLCASSTGQTDTQYFGPGTRLTVL.

The chain links TRBV5-5 to TRBJ2-3; 8 bases align to TRBD1. Unmatched junction bases numbered 6, after V lost 1 base and J lost 2 bases. This CDR3 has 16 residues. Germline V gene sequence: CDR1 SGHKS, CDR2 YYEKEE (reference sequence). CDR3 loop: CASSLIGQGHTDTQYF. Here the CDR3 DNA reads TGTGCCAGCAGCTTGATTGGACAGGGCCACACAGATACGCAGTATTTT.

This clonotype has ten or more counts. The V and J genes are TRBV6-2 or TRBV6-3 and TRBJ2-1, with TRBD1 as a possible D gene (6 bases). V lost 7 bases to trimming and J lost 1 base, with 11 bases between them. This CDR3 has 14 amino acids. The germline CDR1 and CDR2 sequences are MNHEY and SVGEGT. CDR3 in amino acids: CASTTGPSYNEQFF. CDR3 DNA: TGTGCCAGCACGACAGGACCTTCCTACAATGAGCAGTTCTTC.